The clone carrying this T cell receptor (beta chain) has just a few counts. What it binds is not known. This entry is derived from a study of CD8 T cells in ankylosing spondylitis. Whole-study findings and limits: Typical of ankylosing spondylitis blood, it appeared, was a TCR beta motif of eight highly homologous variants. Enrichment of disease-linked clones was reportedly significant in matched ankylosing spondylitis synovial fluid.

Making the TCR beta libraries involved quantitative 5'-RACE with molecular barcodes. MiXCR, run by TCRdb on the 5' RACE reads, gives a single entry per CDR3 protein. The sample contains some 700,000 distinct CDR3 sequences, 15% to 20% of which appear only once. Looked up from germline, CDR1 is SGHNT and CDR2 is YENEEA. The CDR3 extends over 14 amino acids. V dropped 5 bases and J dropped 10 bases, with 15 bases sitting between them. Material: blood, either unsorted or a sorted T cell fraction (not recorded which). The chain carries TRBV11-3 and TRBJ1-6; maybe TRBD1 (5 bases). The TCR was taken from a male donor with ankylosing spondylitis. The CDR3 DNA sequence: TGTGCCAGCAGCCGGGCCGGGACGGTCTCACCCCTCCACTTT. Translation: CASSRAGTVSPLHF.